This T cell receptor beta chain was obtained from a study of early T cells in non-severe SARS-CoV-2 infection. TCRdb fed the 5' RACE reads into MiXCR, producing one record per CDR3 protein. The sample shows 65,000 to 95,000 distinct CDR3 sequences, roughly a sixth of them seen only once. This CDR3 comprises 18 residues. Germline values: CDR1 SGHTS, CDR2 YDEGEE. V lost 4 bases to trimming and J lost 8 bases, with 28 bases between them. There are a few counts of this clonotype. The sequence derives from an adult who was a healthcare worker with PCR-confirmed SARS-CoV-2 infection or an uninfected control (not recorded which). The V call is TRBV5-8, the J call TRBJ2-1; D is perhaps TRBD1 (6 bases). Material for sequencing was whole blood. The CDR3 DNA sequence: TGTGCCAGCAGCCTGGGACACTACAGGGACCCCGCCCGGGATGAGCAGTTCTTC. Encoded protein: CASSLGHYRDPARDEQFF. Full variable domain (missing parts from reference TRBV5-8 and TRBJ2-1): EAGVTQSPTHLIKTRGQQATLRCSPISGHTSVYWYQQALGLGLQFLLWYDEGEERNRGNFPPRFSGRQFPNYSSELNVNALELEDSALYLCASSLGHYRDPARDEQFFGPGTRLTVL.